This entry lists 30 T cell receptor beta chains sequenced from one sample in a study of blood T cell repertoires in COVID-19. Generated by immunoSEQ multiplex PCR, the TCRdb table keeps only in-frame clones and is missing some. The sample yields 180,000 or so clones, about 82% seen once. The sample was PBMCs or T cells enriched from blood (not recorded which). The receptors were sampled from a man aged 35-49 years with acute COVID-19.

V usage is TRBV27 and J usage is TRBJ2-7; 10 bases map to TRBD2. CDR3 length: 16 amino acids. J was trimmed by 2 bases and V by 2 bases; bases with no gene match: 6. Germline assignment: CDR1 MNHEY and CDR2 SMNVEV (reference sequence). In DNA, the CDR3 is TGTGCCAGCAGTTTAAGGGCAGCGGGAGGGACCTACGAGCAGTACTTC. This encodes CASSLRAAGGTYEQYF.

The CDR3 protein is CASSLARERTEAFF. The CDR3 nucleotides read TGTGCCAGCAGCTTAGCTCGGGAGCGGACTGAAGCTTTCTTT. The chain employs TRBV7-9 and TRBJ1-1; D is uncertain. CDR1 and CDR2 (germline): SEHNR, FQNEAQ (reference sequence). Trimming took 0 bases from V and 5 from J, leaving 10 bases between them. The CDR3 consists of 14 residues.

The gene calls are TRBV5-1 and TRBJ1-3; maybe TRBD1 (6 bases). The CDR3 covers 14 residues. V was pared by 3 bases and J by 1 base, with 8 bases between. CDR1 SGHRS and CDR2 YFSETQ come from the germline V gene. The CDR3 DNA sequence: TGCGCCAGCAGCTCACAGGGTTCTGGAAACACCATATATTTT. Its protein product is CASSSQGSGNTIYF.

The chain uses TRBV2 and TRBJ1-1; 9 nucleotides align to TRBD1. This CDR3 is 15 amino acids long. The germline CDR1 and CDR2 sequences are SNHLY and FYNNEI. Trimming cost V 4 bases and J 4 bases; bases outside gene matches: 7. CDR3 in DNA: TGTGCCAGCAGTGGGGACAGGGCGGGCGGCACTGAAGCTTTCTTT. Residues: CASSGDRAGGTEAFF.

The rearrangement links TRBV4-3 to TRBJ2-2; 10 bases are shared with TRBD1. After removal of 4 bases from V and 3 bases from J, the junction contained 17 bases not matched to a gene. The CDR3 is made up of 20 amino acids. Germline values: CDR1 LGHNA, CDR2 YSLEER. The DNA for the CDR3 is TGCGCCAGCAGCCGATCCCTCCAGGGACAGGGGATGGTGGACACCGGGGAGCTGTTTTTT. This translates into CASSRSLQGQGMVDTGELFF.

The J gene is TRBJ1-1, the V gene TRBV29-1; possible D gene TRBD1, 5 bases. The ends were cut back, 4 bases at V and 0 bases at J, with 15 bases in the middle. CDR3 length: 15 amino acids. CDR1 is SQVTM and CDR2 is ANQGSEA in the germline V gene. The CDR3 sequence: CSVVGGDHMNTEAFF. CDR3 coding DNA: TGCAGCGTTGTGGGAGGGGACCACATGAACACTGAAGCTTTCTTT.

J is TRBJ2-5 and V is TRBV29-1; D unclear. The CDR3 covers 11 residues. The V gene's germline CDR1 is SQVTM and CDR2 ANQGSEA. Trimming left V 5 bases short and J 4 bases short, with 8 bases between. Written as DNA, the CDR3 is TGCAGCGTTATACAAACAGAGACCCAGTACTTC. Protein product: CSVIQTETQYF.

The rearrangement uses TRBV28 and TRBJ2-7; D call uncertain. The V end lost 5 bases, the J end lost 13 bases, and 27 bases lay between the germline ends. CDR1 and CDR2 from the germline V gene are MDHEN and SYDVKM. The CDR3 runs to 15 residues. Written as DNA, the CDR3 is TGTGCCAGCAGTGATAACCTACAACTACCAAAACAAAATTACTTC. Residues: CASSDNLQLPKQNYF.

In this sample, this clone turned up a few times. Other DNA sequences in the sample encode the same CDR3. This chain joins TRBV19 and TRBJ2-5; D is uncertain. The V gene's germline CDR1 is LNHDA and CDR2 SQIVND (reference sequence). The CDR3 totals 11 residues. Trimming pared 3 bases from V and 4 bases from J, leaving 3 bases between. The CDR3: CASSIRETQYF. The CDR3 DNA is TGTGCCAGTAGTATCCGAGAGACCCAGTACTTC.

J is TRBJ2-6 and V is TRBV16; D is unclear. CDR3 length: 15 amino acids. With 2 bases removed from V and 2 bases from J, the gap between germline ends came to 7 bases. Germline CDR1 and CDR2: KGHSY and FQNENV. For the CDR3, the DNA is TGTGCCAGCAGCCAAGGCAACCCTGGGGCCAACGTCCTGACTTTC. Amino acid sequence: CASSQGNPGANVLTF.

V and J are TRBV3-1 (or the pseudogene TRBV3-2) and TRBJ2-7; 9 nucleotides line up with TRBD1. CDR3 length: 15 amino acids. From germline, CDR1 is LGHDT and CDR2 YNNKEL (reference sequence). V was pared by 4 bases and J by 9 bases, with 13 bases of the junction left unmatched. The CDR3 reads CASSRDLRQGDRQYF. Written as DNA, the CDR3 is TGTGCCAGCAGCCGCGACCTACGACAGGGGGATCGGCAGTACTTC.

In its sample, this clone was seen a few times. The chain uses TRBV7-9 and TRBJ1-1, with a weak D call TRBD1 (6 bases). V was cut by 5 bases and J by 6 bases, with 10 bases left in between. The CDR3 sequence is 12 residues long. Germline assignment: CDR1 SEHNR and CDR2 FQNEAQ (reference sequence). The CDR3 bases are TGTGCCAGCAGCCCGAAGGGGGCTGAAGCTTTCTTT. This encodes CASSPKGAEAFF.

This rearrangement joins TRBV28 to TRBJ1-4; D remains ambiguous. This CDR3 contains 16 residues. Per germline, CDR1 MDHEN and CDR2 SYDVKM. The germline V and J ends were trimmed by 3 bases and 1 base, with 12 bases remaining between them. The CDR3 sequence: CASSLVGEGTNEKLFF. The CDR3 bases are TGTGCCAGCAGTTTGGTCGGGGAGGGAACTAATGAAAAACTGTTTTTT.

The V gene is TRBV2, the J gene TRBJ2-6; weak D call: TRBD1 (5 bases). Trimming took 6 bases from V and 0 from J, leaving 9 bases between them. CDR3 length: 15 amino acids. Germline V gene lookup returns CDR1 SNHLY and CDR2 FYNNEI. This CDR3 reads CASRRQISGANVLTF. Here the CDR3 DNA reads TGTGCCAGCAGGCGACAGATCTCTGGGGCCAACGTCCTGACTTTC.

The chain has TRBV27 and TRBJ1-2; 9 bases are a match to TRBD1. The V segment lost 6 bases and the J segment 8 bases; nucleotides outside the gene matches: 16. The germline V gene encodes CDR1 MNHEY and CDR2 SMNVEV (reference sequence). The CDR3 is 16 amino acids. The CDR3 region is CASRRDHPGTGTGYTF. The CDR3 DNA follows: TGTGCCAGCAGGAGAGATCATCCCGGGACAGGGACCGGCTACACCTTC.

This chain joins TRBV27 and TRBJ1-5; D perhaps matches TRBD1 (6 bases). Germline values: CDR1 MNHEY, CDR2 SMNVEV (reference sequence). The CDR3 has 15 residues. V gave up 1 base and J gave up 7 bases, with 14 bases separating them. This CDR3 is CASSLLGARVQPQHF. The CDR3 DNA reads as TGTGCCAGCAGTTTATTGGGGGCGCGGGTACAGCCCCAGCATTTT.

In its sample, this clone was seen once. This rearrangement joins TRBV27 to TRBJ2-5, with D possibly TRBD1 on 5 matching bases. CDR1 is MNHEY and CDR2 is SMNVEV in the germline V gene (reference sequence). Deletions cut 5 bases from V and 2 bases from J, with 36 bases between. The CDR3 has 22 residues. CDR3 region: CASSTQNRFRTPQTPKQETQYF. CDR3 bases: TGTGCCAGCAGTACACAAAACAGGTTTCGCACACCGCAAACCCCCAAACAAGAGACCCAGTACTTC.

This chain's CDR3 is CASSLGRHLPYEQYF. CDR3 coding DNA: TGTGCCAGCAGCTTAGGTCGACACCTCCCCTACGAGCAGTACTTC. The chain recombines TRBV13 with TRBJ2-7; no definite D call. Trimming cost V 0 bases and J 2 bases, with 11 bases left between them. CDR3 length: 15 residues. Germline lookup yields CDR1 PRHDT and CDR2 FYEKMQ (reference sequence).

This sequence joins TRBV18 and TRBJ2-7; D might be TRBD1 (6 bases). CDR1 KGHSH and CDR2 LQKENI come from the germline V gene. The CDR3 is 15 amino acids. V was shortened by 6 bases and J by 3 bases, with 18 bases between the two germline ends. The CDR3 DNA reads as TGTGCCAGCTCGCCAAACCGGGACACTGACTACGAGCAGTACTTC. Its protein product is CASSPNRDTDYEQYF.

This clone has just a few counts. This chain connects TRBV9 to TRBJ2-5, with TRBD2 as a possible D gene (5 bases). The CDR3 loop spans 16 amino acids. Looked up from germline, CDR1 is SGDLS and CDR2 is YYNGEE. V was trimmed by 0 bases and J by 1 base, leaving 13 bases between them. The CDR3, as DNA: TGTGCCAGCAGCGTAGGCAGGCCTAGCAGCCAAGAGACCCAGTACTTC. Translation: CASSVGRPSSQETQYF.

J is TRBJ1-4 and V is TRBV18, with a tentative D call TRBD1 (5 bases). The CDR3 has 16 amino acids. Between the trimmed V and J ends, which lost 1 base and 0 bases, there was a span of 9 bases. Germline V gene sequence: CDR1 KGHSH, CDR2 LQKENI. This chain's CDR3 is CASSPRQGATNEKLFF. The CDR3 DNA follows: TGTGCCAGCTCACCACGGCAGGGCGCAACTAATGAAAAACTGTTTTTT.

The chain combines TRBV3-1 (or the pseudogene TRBV3-2) with TRBJ2-5, with 8 positions matching TRBD1. After removal of 4 bases from V and 4 bases from J, the junction contained 5 bases not matched to a gene. In germline, CDR1 is LGHDT, CDR2 YNNKEL (reference sequence). This CDR3 contains 14 residues. For the CDR3, the DNA is TGTGCCAGCAGCCCCGGACAGGGTTTAGAGACCCAGTACTTC. As protein: CASSPGQGLETQYF.

This chain uses TRBV6-5 with TRBJ2-3; the match to TRBD2 covers 13 bases. In germline, CDR1 is MNHEY, CDR2 SVGAGI. Unmatched junction bases numbered 9, after V lost 8 bases and J lost 7 bases. The CDR3 contains 15 residues. DNA of the CDR3: TGTGCCAGCGGTCCGGGACTAGCGGGACGAAATACGCAGTATTTT. It encodes CASGPGLAGRNTQYF.

This clone was counted only a few times. The J gene is TRBJ1-1, the V gene TRBV15; D gene uncertain. Deletions cut 1 base from V and 4 bases from J, with 7 bases between. Germline V gives CDR1 LNHNV, CDR2 YYDKDF (reference sequence). This CDR3 has 13 amino acids. DNA of the CDR3: TGTGCCACCAGCAGAGTGGCTGCCACTGAAGCTTTCTTT. Protein: CATSRVAATEAFF.

The rearrangement links TRBV3-1 (or the pseudogene TRBV3-2) to TRBJ2-7, with 7 bases lining up with TRBD2. CDR3 size: 14 residues. Germline values: CDR1 LGHDT, CDR2 YNNKEL (reference sequence). Trimming removed 3 bases from V and 3 bases from J; junction bases left unmatched: 5. The CDR3 region is CASSQAGVGYEQYF. CDR3 bases: TGTGCCAGCAGCCAGGCGGGAGTGGGCTACGAGCAGTACTTC.

V gene TRBV29-1 combines with J gene TRBJ2-7, with D perhaps matching TRBD2 (5 bases). Trimming left V 4 bases short and J 5 bases short, with 15 bases between. The CDR3 consists of 13 residues. Germline V lookup: CDR1 SQVTM, CDR2 ANQGSEA. The DNA of the CDR3 is TGCAGCGTTGCGGCTAGCTTCGTCCACGAGCAGTACTTC. It yields the protein CSVAASFVHEQYF.

This clone has just one count. This chain uses TRBV5-1 with TRBJ2-3; D is possibly TRBD2 (5 bases). This CDR3 is built from 12 residues. In germline, CDR1 is SGHRS, CDR2 YFSETQ. The V end was cut by 0 bases, the J end by 6 bases, with 5 bases between. CDR3 residues: CASSLGEDTQYF. For the CDR3, the DNA is TGCGCCAGCAGCTTGGGGGAGGATACGCAGTATTTT.

This chain connects TRBV7-2 to TRBJ1-5; tentative D call: TRBD1 (5 bases). Per germline, CDR1 SGHTA and CDR2 FQGNSA. Trimming pared 5 bases from V and 6 bases from J, leaving 17 bases between. The CDR3 extends over 15 amino acids. The CDR3 region has the DNA TGTGCCAGCAGCCAGGGCTTCAGGGAGGGTCAGCCCCAGCATTTT. Translating it yields CASSQGFREGQPQHF. Using reference TRBV7-2 and TRBJ1-5 for the parts outside the CDR3, the full variable domain is GAGVSQSPSNKVTEKGKDVELRCDPISGHTALYWYRQSLGQGLEFLIYFQGNSAPDKSGLPSDRFSAERTGGSVSTLTIQRTQQEDSAVYLCASSQGFREGQPQHFGDGTRLSIL.

CDR3 nucleotide sequence: TGTGCCAGCAAACCGGGACAGAACACCGGGGAGCTGTTTTTT. This translates into CASKPGQNTGELFF. The chain joins TRBV28 to TRBJ2-2, with D perhaps TRBD1 (6 bases). Deletions cut 7 bases from V and 1 base from J, with 10 bases between. Germline V gene lookup returns CDR1 MDHEN and CDR2 SYDVKM. CDR3 length: 14 residues.

The chain recombines TRBV6-2 or TRBV6-3 with TRBJ2-5; possible D gene TRBD1, 5 bases. Trimming stripped 6 bases from V and 4 bases from J, with 12 bases between. This CDR3 is 13 amino acids long. Germline V gene lookup returns CDR1 MNHEY and CDR2 SVGEGT. The chain's CDR3 is CASSRQGAETQYF. CDR3 DNA: TGTGCCAGCAGCCGCCAAGGGGCAGAGACCCAGTACTTC.